This T cell receptor beta chain was captured by sequencing in a study of blood T cell repertoires in COVID-19. Looked up from germline, CDR1 is MDHEN and CDR2 is SYDVKM. The ends were cut back, 5 bases at V and 9 bases at J, with 17 bases in the middle. There are 13 residues in the CDR3. As originally analysed: Researchers report that nucleated cell counts were estimated from reference gene primer amplification. Clones were read by immunoSEQ multiplex PCR, and TCRdb kept only the in-frame ones, dropping some. V, J and clone size reflect that table, while D and trimming were determined from the DNA. There are over 90,000 clones in the sample; roughly 79% occur only once, and more than 4% lies in the top ten.

V and J are TRBV28 and TRBJ2-7; a weak D match, TRBD1 (6 bases). This clonotype originated in a man of 80 years or more with COVID-19, enrolled during active disease. Sequences were obtained from peripheral blood. The CDR3 DNA reads TGTGCCAGCAGTCTGCGTTCGGGACAAGCGCAGTACTTC. Translated: CASSLRSGQAQYF.